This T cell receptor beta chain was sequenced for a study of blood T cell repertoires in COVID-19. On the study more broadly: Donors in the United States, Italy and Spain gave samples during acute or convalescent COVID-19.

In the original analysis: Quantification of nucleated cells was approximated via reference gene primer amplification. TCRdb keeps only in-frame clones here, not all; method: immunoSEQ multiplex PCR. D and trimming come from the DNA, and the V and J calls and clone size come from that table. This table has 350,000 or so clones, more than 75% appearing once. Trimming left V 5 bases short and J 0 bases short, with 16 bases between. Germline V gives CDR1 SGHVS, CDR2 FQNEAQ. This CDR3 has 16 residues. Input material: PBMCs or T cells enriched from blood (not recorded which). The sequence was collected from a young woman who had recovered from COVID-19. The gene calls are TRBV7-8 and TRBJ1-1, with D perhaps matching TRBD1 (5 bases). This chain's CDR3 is CASSETRQIMNTEAFF. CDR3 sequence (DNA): TGTGCCAGCAGCGAAACTCGACAGATCATGAACACTGAAGCTTTCTTT. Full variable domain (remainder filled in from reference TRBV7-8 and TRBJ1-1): GAGVSQSPRYKVAKRGQDVALRCDPISGHVSLFWYQQALGQGPEFLTYFQNEAQLDKSGLPSDRFFAERPEGSVSTLKIQRTQQEDSAVYLCASSETRQIMNTEAFFGQGTRLTVV.